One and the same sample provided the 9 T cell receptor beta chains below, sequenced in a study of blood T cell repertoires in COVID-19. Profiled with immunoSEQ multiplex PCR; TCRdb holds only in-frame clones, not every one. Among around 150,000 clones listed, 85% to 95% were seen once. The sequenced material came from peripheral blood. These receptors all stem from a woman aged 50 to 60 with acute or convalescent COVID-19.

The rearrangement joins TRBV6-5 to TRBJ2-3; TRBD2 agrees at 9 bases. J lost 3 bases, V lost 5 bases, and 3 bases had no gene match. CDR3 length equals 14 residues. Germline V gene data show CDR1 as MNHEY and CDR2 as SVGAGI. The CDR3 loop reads CASSRREGTDTQYF. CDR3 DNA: TGTGCCAGCAGTCGGCGGGAGGGGACAGATACGCAGTATTTT.

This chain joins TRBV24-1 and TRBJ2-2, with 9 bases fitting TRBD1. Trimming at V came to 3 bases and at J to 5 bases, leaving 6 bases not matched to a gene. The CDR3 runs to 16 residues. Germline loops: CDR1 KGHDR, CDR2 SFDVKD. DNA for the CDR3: TGTGCCACCAGTGATGCCGACAGGGGGGATACCGGGGAGCTGTTTTTT. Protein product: CATSDADRGDTGELFF.

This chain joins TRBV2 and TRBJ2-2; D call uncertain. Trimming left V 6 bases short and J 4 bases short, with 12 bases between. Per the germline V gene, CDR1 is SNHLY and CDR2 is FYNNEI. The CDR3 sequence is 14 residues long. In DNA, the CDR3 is TGTGCCAGCAGCGACAAACAGATCACCGGGGAGCTGTTTTTT. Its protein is CASSDKQITGELFF.

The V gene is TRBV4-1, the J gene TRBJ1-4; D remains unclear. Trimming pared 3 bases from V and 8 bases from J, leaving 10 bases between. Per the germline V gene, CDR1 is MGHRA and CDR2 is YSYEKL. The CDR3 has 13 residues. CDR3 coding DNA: TGCGCCAGCAGCCAGACTTTAAGCGAAAAACTGTTTTTT. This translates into CASSQTLSEKLFF.

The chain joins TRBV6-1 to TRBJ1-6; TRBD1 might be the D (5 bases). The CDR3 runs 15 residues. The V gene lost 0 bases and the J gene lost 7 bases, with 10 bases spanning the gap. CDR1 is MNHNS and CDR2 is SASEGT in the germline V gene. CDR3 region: CASSEAPGRNSPLHF. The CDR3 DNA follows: TGTGCCAGCAGTGAAGCGCCAGGGAGGAATTCACCCCTCCACTTT.

This chain's CDR3 is CSVEDSRVREKLFF. CDR3 nucleotides: TGCAGCGTTGAAGATAGCAGGGTACGAGAAAAACTGTTTTTT. The chain combines TRBV29-1 with TRBJ1-4, with D possibly being TRBD1 (5 bases). This CDR3 contains 14 residues. CDR1 SQVTM and CDR2 ANQGSEA come from the germline V gene. Deletions cut 0 bases from V and 8 bases from J, with 13 bases between.

For the CDR3, the DNA is TGTGCCAGCAGCCCCAGGCGAGATTCACCCCTCCACTTT. This gives the protein CASSPRRDSPLHF. This sequence joins TRBV14 and TRBJ1-6; D is unclear. V shed 4 bases and J shed 8 bases, with 9 bases lying between them. This CDR3 spans 13 amino acids. Looked up from germline, CDR1 is SGHDN and CDR2 is FVKESK.

The CDR3 region is CASSPGTADEKLFF. CDR3 DNA: TGTGCCAGCTCACCGGGGACAGCAGATGAAAAACTGTTTTTT. The rearrangement links TRBV18 to TRBJ1-4, with 7 bases aligning to TRBD1. This CDR3 contains 14 residues. Germline values: CDR1 KGHSH, CDR2 LQKENI. Trimming cost V 3 bases and J 6 bases; bases outside gene matches: 4.

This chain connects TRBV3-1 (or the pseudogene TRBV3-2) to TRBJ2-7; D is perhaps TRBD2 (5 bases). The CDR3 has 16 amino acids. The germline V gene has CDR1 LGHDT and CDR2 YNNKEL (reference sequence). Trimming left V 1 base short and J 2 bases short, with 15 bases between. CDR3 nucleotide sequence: TGTGCCAGCAGCCAAGTCCAAATTGGGAGACCCTACGAGCAGTACTTC. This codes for CASSQVQIGRPYEQYF.